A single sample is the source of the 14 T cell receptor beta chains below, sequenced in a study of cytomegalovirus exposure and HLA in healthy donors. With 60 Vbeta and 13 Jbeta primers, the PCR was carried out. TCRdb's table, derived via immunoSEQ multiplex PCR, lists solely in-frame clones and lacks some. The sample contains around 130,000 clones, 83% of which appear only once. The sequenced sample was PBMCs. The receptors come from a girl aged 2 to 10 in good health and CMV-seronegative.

The CDR3 loop is CASSLGTSGAYEQYF. The CDR3 DNA follows: TGTGCCAGCAGCTTAGGGACTAGCGGAGCCTACGAGCAGTACTTC. V usage is TRBV11-1 and J usage is TRBJ2-7; TRBD2 matches at 10 bases. Germline CDR1 and CDR2: SGHAT and FQDESV (reference sequence). Trimming cost V 1 base and J 2 bases; bases outside gene matches: 2. The CDR3 runs 15 residues.

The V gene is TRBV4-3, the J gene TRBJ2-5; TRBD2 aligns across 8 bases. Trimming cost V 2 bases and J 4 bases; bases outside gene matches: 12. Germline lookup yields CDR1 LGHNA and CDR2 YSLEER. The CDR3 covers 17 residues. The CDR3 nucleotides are TGCGCCAGCAGCCAATCACGGGGGGGCCGACGGAGAGAGACCCAGTACTTC. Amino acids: CASSQSRGGRRRETQYF.

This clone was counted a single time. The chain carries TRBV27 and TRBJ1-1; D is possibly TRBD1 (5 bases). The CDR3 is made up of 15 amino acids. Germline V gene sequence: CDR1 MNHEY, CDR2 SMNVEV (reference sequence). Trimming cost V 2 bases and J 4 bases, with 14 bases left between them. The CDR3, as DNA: TGTGCCAGCAGTTTAGACAGCTGGTCGGGCACTGAAGCTTTCTTT. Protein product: CASSLDSWSGTEAFF.

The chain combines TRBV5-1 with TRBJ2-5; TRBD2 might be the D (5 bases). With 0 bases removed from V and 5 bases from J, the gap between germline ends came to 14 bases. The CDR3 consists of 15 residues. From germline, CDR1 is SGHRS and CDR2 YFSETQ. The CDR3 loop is CASSLVGRLGETQYF. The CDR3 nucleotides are TGCGCCAGCAGCTTGGTAGGGAGACTTGGGGAGACCCAGTACTTC. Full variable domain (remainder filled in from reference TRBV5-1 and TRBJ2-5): KAGVTQTPRYLIKTRGQQVTLSCSPISGHRSVSWYQQTPGQGLQFLFEYFSETQRNKGNFPGRFSGRQFSNSRSEMNVSTLELGDSALYLCASSLVGRLGETQYFGPGTRLLVL.

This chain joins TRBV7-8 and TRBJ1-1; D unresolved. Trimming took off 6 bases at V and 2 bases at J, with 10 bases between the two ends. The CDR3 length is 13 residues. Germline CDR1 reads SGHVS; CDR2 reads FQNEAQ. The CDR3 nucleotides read TGTGCCAGCAGAACCGGGAGTAACACTGAAGCTTTCTTT. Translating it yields CASRTGSNTEAFF.

CDR3 region: CAWSHRAPYEQYF. The CDR3 bases are TGTGCCTGGAGCCACAGGGCCCCCTACGAGCAGTACTTC. The J gene is TRBJ2-5, the V gene TRBV30; D is possibly TRBD1 (6 bases). The DNA end favors TRBJ2-7, so the J call may be wrong. Germline V gives CDR1 GTSNPN, CDR2 SVGIG (reference sequence). The CDR3 spans 13 residues.

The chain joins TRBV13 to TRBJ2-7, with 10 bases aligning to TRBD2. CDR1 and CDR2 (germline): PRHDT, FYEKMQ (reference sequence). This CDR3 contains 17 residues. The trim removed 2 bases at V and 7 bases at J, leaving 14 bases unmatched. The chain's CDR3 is CASSLQPPGLARGEQYF. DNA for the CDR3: TGTGCCAGCAGCTTACAGCCCCCGGGACTAGCGCGGGGAGAGCAGTACTTC.

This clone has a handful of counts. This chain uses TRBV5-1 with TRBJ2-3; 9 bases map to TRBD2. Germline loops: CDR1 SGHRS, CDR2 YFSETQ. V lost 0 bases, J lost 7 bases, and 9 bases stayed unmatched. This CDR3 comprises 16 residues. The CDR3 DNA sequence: TGCGCCAGCAGCTTGGTCGTTAGCGGGGGTCGGAATACGCAGTATTTT. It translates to CASSLVVSGGRNTQYF.

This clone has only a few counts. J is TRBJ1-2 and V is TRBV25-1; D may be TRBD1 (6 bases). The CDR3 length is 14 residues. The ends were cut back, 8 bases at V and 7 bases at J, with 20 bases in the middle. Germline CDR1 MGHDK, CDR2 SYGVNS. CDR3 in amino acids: CASLQNRESGGYTF. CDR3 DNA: TGTGCCAGCCTACAAAACAGGGAGAGCGGTGGCTACACCTTC.

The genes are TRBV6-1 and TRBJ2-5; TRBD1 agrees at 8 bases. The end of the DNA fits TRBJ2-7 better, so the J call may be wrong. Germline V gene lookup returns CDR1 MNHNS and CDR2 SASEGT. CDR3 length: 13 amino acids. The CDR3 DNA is TGTGCCAGCAGTGAGGGACAGGAATACGAGCAGTACTTC. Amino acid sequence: CASSEGQEYEQYF.

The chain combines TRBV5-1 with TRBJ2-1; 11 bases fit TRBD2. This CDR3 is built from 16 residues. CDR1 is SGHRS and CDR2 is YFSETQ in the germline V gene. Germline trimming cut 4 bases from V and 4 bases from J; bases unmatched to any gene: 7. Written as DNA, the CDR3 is TGCGCCAGCAGCCTCGGGACTAGCGGTATTTACAATGAGCAGTTCTTC. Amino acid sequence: CASSLGTSGIYNEQFF.

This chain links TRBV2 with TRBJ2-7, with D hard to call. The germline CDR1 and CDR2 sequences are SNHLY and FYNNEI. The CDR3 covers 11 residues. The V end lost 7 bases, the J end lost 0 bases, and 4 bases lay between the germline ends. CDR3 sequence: CASTSSYEQYF. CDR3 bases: TGTGCCAGCACGTCCTCCTACGAGCAGTACTTC.

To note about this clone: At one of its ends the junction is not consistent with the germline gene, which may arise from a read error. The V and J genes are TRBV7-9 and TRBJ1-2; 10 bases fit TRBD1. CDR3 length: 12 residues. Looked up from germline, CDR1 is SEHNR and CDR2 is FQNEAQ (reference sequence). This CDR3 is CASSQDRGETEF. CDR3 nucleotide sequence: TGTGCCAGCAGCCAGGACAGGGGGGAGACTGAATTC. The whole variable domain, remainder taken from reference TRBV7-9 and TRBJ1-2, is DTGVSQNPRHKITKRGQNVTFRCDPISEHNRLYWYRQTLGQGPEFLTYFQNEAQLEKSRLLSDRFSAERPKGSFSTLEIQRTEQGDSAMYLCASSQDRGETEFGSGTRLTVV.

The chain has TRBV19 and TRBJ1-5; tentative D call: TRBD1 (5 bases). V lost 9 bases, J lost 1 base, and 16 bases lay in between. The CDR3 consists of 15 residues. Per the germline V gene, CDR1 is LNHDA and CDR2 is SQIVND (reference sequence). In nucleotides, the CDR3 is TGTGCCAGCACTCCGGTACCAGGGAGCAATCAGCCCCAGCATTTT. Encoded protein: CASTPVPGSNQPQHF. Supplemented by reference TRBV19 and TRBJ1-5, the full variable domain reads DGGITQSPKYLFRKEGQNVTLSCEQNLNHDAMYWYRQDPGQGLRLIYYSQIVNDFQKGDIAEGYSVSREKKESFPLTVTSAQKNPTAFYLCASTPVPGSNQPQHFGDGTRLSIL.